This T cell receptor beta chain was identified in a study of type 1 regulatory T cells. Study observations and caveats: Compared with non-type 1 regulatory T cells, type 1 regulatory T cells showed a more restricted TCR repertoire.

As concerns this clonotype: Its specificity is unknown.

J gave up 2 bases and V 3 bases, and 7 bases lay outside the gene matches. This CDR3 is 15 amino acids long. The germline V gene has CDR1 KGHSH and CDR2 LQKENI. TCRdb re-called the reads with MiXCR, one entry per CDR3 protein. This sample has about 65,000 distinct CDR3 sequences, with roughly half found just once. Input material: cultured non-Tr1 T cells, either the whole culture or a sorted T cell fraction (not recorded which). The source is a human donor in good health. The chain employs TRBV18 and TRBJ2-7; TRBD2 aligns across 7 bases. This CDR3 is CASSPSGREAYEQYF. DNA for the CDR3: TGTGCCAGCTCACCCTCGGGGAGGGAAGCCTACGAGCAGTACTTC.